This T cell receptor (beta chain) was sequenced in a study of T cells in Graves' hyperthyroidism and ophthalmopathy. Across the study: It was at initial diagnosis, before any treatment, that peripheral blood was collected.

Findings and caveats of the study: Peripheral blood also featured most of the thyroid clonotypes expanded above 0.001.

In germline, CDR1 is DFQATT, CDR2 SNEGSKA (reference sequence). The CDR3 is 15 residues long. Trimming took 3 bases from V and 2 from J; bases not matched to a gene: 4. Diagnoses used clinical symptoms, serum thyroxine and TRAb, thyroid ultrasound and orbital computed tomography. Amplification of TCR beta CDR3 regions used RNA as the template. Researchers ran a first-round RT-PCR on the TCR CDR3 using the HTBI primer set. TCRdb reprocessed the multiplex PCR reads with MiXCR, giving one entry per CDR3 protein. The sample shows about 380,000 distinct CDR3 sequences, less than 20% of them seen only once. This clonotype was recorded only once. Its target is unknown. Possible read error: a much larger clone is one base away.

This TCR derives from a man between 18 and 29 years old with Graves' ophthalmopathy. The sequenced material came from blood. The rearrangement joins TRBV20-1 to TRBJ2-7; 13 positions match TRBD2. CDR3: CSASATSGGAYEQYF. CDR3 in DNA: TGCAGTGCTAGTGCTACTAGCGGGGGGGCCTACGAGCAGTACTTC.